This paragraph covers one T cell receptor beta chain sequence. Its antigen remains unidentified. These data come from a study of T cell responses to AZD1222 COVID-19 vaccine. Study outcomes and limitations: Epitopes outside B.1.351 and B.1.1.7 mutated regions reportedly drew nearly half of spike TCRs. No day 14 peak samples; only post-peak repertoires were characterized. At baseline, seropositivity was found in only a handful of AZD1222 recipients.

The CDR3 is made up of 15 amino acids. Germline lookup yields CDR1 MNHNS and CDR2 SASEGT. Trimming removed 2 bases at V and 5 bases at J, with 15 bases between. Assay used: immunoSEQ multiplex PCR; TCRdb lists only in-frame clones, some missing. The sample shows 120,000 or so clones, around 87% of them seen only once. The sample in question was peripheral blood, obtained on day 0 of AZD1222 vaccination. The rearrangement uses TRBV6-1 and TRBJ1-2, with a tentative D call TRBD1 (5 bases). The sequence came from an adult in good health. The CDR3 protein is CASSESAGSIYGYTF. CDR3 bases: TGTGCCAGCAGTGAATCGGCAGGGAGTATTTATGGCTACACCTTC.